This T cell receptor (beta chain) was sequenced in a study of cytomegalovirus exposure and HLA in healthy donors. General study results and limits: By HLA locus, TCR association rates varied in a later analysis, with DRB1 showing the most and HLA-C the fewest. There was a cluster of highly shared sequence variants that was likely a sequencing artifact. What TCR beta sequences reportedly achieved was accurate prediction of HLA-A and HLA-B alleles in most subjects.

This CDR3 has 16 amino acids. From germline, CDR1 is LNHDA and CDR2 SQIVND (reference sequence). V lost 3 bases to trimming and J lost 7 bases, with 18 bases between them. A multiplex PCR was run with 60 Vbeta primers and 13 Jbeta primers. Generated by immunoSEQ multiplex PCR, the TCRdb table keeps only in-frame clones and is missing some. The sample has over 150,000 clones, 65% to 80% seen once. Comments on this clone: Its antigen remains unknown.

The sequence came from a woman aged 40-49 years in good health and CMV-seropositive. The specimen was PBMCs. This rearrangement joins TRBV19 to TRBJ1-4, with unresolved D. The chain's CDR3 is CASSIISGEEGEKLFF. CDR3 bases: TGTGCCAGTAGTATTATCAGCGGGGAAGAAGGTGAAAAACTGTTTTTT.